This note documents a single T cell receptor beta chain sequence. Its antigen is still unknown. No qualities accompany the bases; no much larger clone lies one base away. The germline V gene (reference sequence) supplies CDR1 MNHNY and CDR2 SVGAGI. The germline V end is reduced by 0 bases and the J end by 5 bases; junction bases left unmatched: 10. Including cysteine and phenylalanine, the CDR3 has 16 amino acids. Just the 48-base CDR3 DNA is kept, in frame starting at base 1. The source of the sample is a study of cytomegalovirus exposure and HLA in healthy donors (dated by TCRdb to about 2017). Describing the broader study: In an earlier analysis of around 540 of the donors, 276 Gb of sequence data and 90 million to 120 million unique TCR beta sequences from 150 million to 200 million T cells were reported. Along with the roughly 670-subject first cohort, a separate validation cohort of 120 different subjects was used. A later genetic analysis took genome-wide SNP genotypes for about 65% of the roughly 670 donors and used that subset as a discovery cohort. All discovery cohort repertoires had been generated using a single sequencing platform. Both class I and class II loci were covered by HLA typing, at four-digit resolution. The genetic ancestry cluster associated with self-reported Caucasian donors included 81% of the roughly 400 genotyped donors. The number of typed donors differed by locus: about 620-640 for A, B, C, DRB1 and DQB1; some 500 for DQA1; 600 to 610 for DPA1; and around 470 for DPB1. A handful of DR-DQ haplotypes were handled as single units for association and clustering because linkage in the cohort was strong. Among around 400 genotyped donors of the cohort, an average of approximately 230,000 unique TCR beta nucleotide sequences were sequenced per donor, around 20% of them non-productive. The later analysis used no new phenotypic data to find candidate immune exposures, relying instead on TCR beta sequences and their occurrence across donors. Donor age, sex, ethnicity and CMV serostatus were compiled alongside the repertoire data. The study used immunosequencing to profile the T cell repertoires of 600 to 850 subjects and linked those repertoires to cytomegalovirus serostatus. A later analysis re-examined previously published TCR beta repertoires from about 700 donors and added high-resolution HLA genotyping to investigate patterns of TCR occurrence. To predict cytomegalovirus infection status, the study brought together high-throughput TCR immunosequencing, statistical association of individual TCRs with disease status, and machine learning. An earlier analysis of several hundred of the donors applied high-throughput TCR beta sequencing to assess whether each TCR beta V gene segment acted as functional or pseudogenic. An early release covering roughly 580 HLA-typed donors comprised about 300 gigabases of sequencing data and 85 million to 100 million unique TCR sequences. The study aimed to test whether cataloging public T cell receptors could reveal signatures of past pathogen exposure.

Beyond this particular receptor, the publication reports: An association between a missense DCLRE1C variant and V-gene and J-gene trimming of TCR beta chains was found in a later genetic analysis and replicated in an independent cohort. An earlier analysis of around 600 of the donors showed that most TCR beta V segments appeared in productive rearrangements either about 90% or about 30% of the time, which broadly matched IMGT annotations. Some IMGT-functional V segments, including TRBV6-2 and TRBV6-3, could not be told apart with the 87-base-pair reads, so those segments were excluded. Over 15 rarely observed V segments, including chromosome 9 orphons, were excluded from the earlier analysis of some 590 of the donors because counts were too low. In a later genetic analysis, fewer N-insertions in productive TCRs were reported among donors in an Asian-associated ancestry cluster than the roughly 700-donor mean. It was suggested by the authors that the approach could potentially be generalized to other disease states and immunological phenotypes. A later analysis associated 16,951 TCR beta sequences with specific HLA alleles at a false discovery rate of 0.05. Most TCR sequences were observed very rarely across donors, whereas some public TCRs were present in many individuals. According to a later analysis, TCR association rates differed among HLA loci, with DRB1 alleles showing the most associated TCRs and HLA-C alleles showing the fewest. In a later analysis, several top co-occurrence clusters were reported to appear linked to parvovirus B19, influenza, CMV and Epstein-Barr virus. This cohort had only TCR beta chains sequenced, and the lack of alpha or paired-chain data limited which features could be detected. Because HLA typing was unavailable for some donors at each locus, only the typed subset was used in association tests. A further reported finding was that TCR beta sequences accurately predicted the HLA-A and HLA-B alleles for most subjects in the first cohort. Assigning TCR associations to individual alleles was difficult when HLA alleles, especially DR and DQ, strongly co-occurred. Linkage disequilibrium might explain the correlated functional status among segregating V segments, but an unknown experimental factor could not be excluded. Roughly uniform sequencing depth across donors was assumed in presence/absence analyses, although this assumption may not hold. In a later analysis, HLA-associated TCR beta chains showed more clonal expansion and lower generation probabilities than non-associated chains that were equally common. A cluster of highly shared sequence variants was judged likely to represent a technical artifact of the sequencing pipeline. The only immune exposure information available for the cohort was CMV serostatus. In vitro tests confirmed that three of the cytomegalovirus-associated TCR beta chains recognize cytomegalovirus antigens. The study listed 150 to 200 TCR beta chains as associated with cytomegalovirus. A later analysis found that most CMV-associated TCR beta chains appeared HLA-restricted, with HLA associations seemingly driven largely by CMV exposure. The classifier was reported to diagnose cytomegalovirus status with high specificity and sensitivity in both the original and validation cohorts.

The library was built by means of the immunoSEQ multiplex PCR assay. The multiplex PCR relied on a mix of 60 forward primers for TCR Vbeta segments and 13 reverse primers for TCR Jbeta segments. The CDR3 region of rearranged TCR beta genes was amplified from genomic DNA with a multiplex PCR assay. The amplified TCR beta libraries were sequenced on the Illumina HiSeq System as 87-base-pair reads. In the authors' own workflow: A later analysis tallied about 77 million unique TCR beta chains across the 666 repertoires, and approximately 9.9 million of those chains were shared by two or more donors. Raw reads were error-corrected and collapsed into unique sequences by a nearest-neighbor algorithm in which closely related sequences were merged to remove PCR and sequencing errors. To assign V, D and J gene segments, CDR3 sequences were aligned to IMGT reference sequences. For a sequence to be retained, at least a six-nucleotide match to both a V gene segment and a J gene segment was required. A rearrangement was called productive if the CDR3 had no stop codons and remained in frame with V and J, and every other rearrangement was called non-productive. Following IMGT convention, CDR3 was defined as the stretch from the second conserved V-encoded cysteine up to the conserved J-encoded phenylalanine. In an earlier analysis of more than 550 of the donors, sequences lacking an unambiguous match to a single V gene segment were excluded. An earlier analysis of several hundred of the donors called V segments functional above 56.7% productive rearrangements and segregating when the between-donor standard deviation exceeded 5%. A statistical classification framework was developed to diagnose cytomegalovirus status using the catalog of TCR beta chain sequences. In a later analysis, TCR nucleotide sequences were compared against IMGT/GENE-DB human TR gene sequences so that V and J genes could be assigned. Using the TCRdist pipeline, a later analysis assigned CDR3 sequences along with most-parsimonious VDJ recombination scenarios. In a later analysis, every TCR beta chain was defined by the combination of its CDR3 amino acid sequence and its V-gene family, and reads without a unique V-gene family were dropped. As a way to deal with suspected cross-contamination and a sequencing artifact, a later analysis dropped over 550 nucleotide sequences that were highly shared and had low generation probability. A later analysis calculated a clonal expansion index for each public chain from normalized within-repertoire ranks of inferred template counts. A later analysis computed generation probabilities with a VDJ recombination model fitted to out-of-frame rearrangements, and checked the results against IGoR. A later analysis scored TCR-TCR, TCR-HLA and TCR-CMV co-occurrence with hypergeometric tests, applying a repertoire-size bias correction to TCR pairs. In a later analysis, false discovery rates were estimated by permuting HLA or CMV assignments 20 times. In a later analysis, co-occurring TCRs were grouped using DBSCAN, and TCRdist sequence similarity was added for clustering within HLA-allele-positive subsets. Repertoires with fewer than 30,000 or more than 120,000 public chains were left out of co-occurrence clustering, as were four to six repertoires with anomalous nucleotide sharing. TCRdb limited this immuneACCESS table to in-frame rearrangements with V and J called. A share of clones is missing; checked studies link under half to unresolved V genes, and the rest is unexplained. From that table come the V and J calls and clone size; the DNA was used to work out D and trimming. This sample comprises about 160,000 clones, around 82% of them detected only once. Of the sample, 0.35% to 0.45% is held by the ten largest clones.

The cohort was made up of around 720 healthy bone marrow donors. All cohort members were sampled while nominally healthy, although unrecorded immune exposures were likely present. The donor tested CMV seronegative and was one of the 352 seronegative cohort members. A peripheral blood sample was collected from each donor, and TCR beta sequencing was performed on peripheral blood mononuclear cells. The Qiagen DNeasy Blood Extraction Kit was used to extract genomic DNA from the blood cell samples. The sequence came from a boy aged 2 to 10 in good health and CMV-seronegative. The chain is made from TRBV6-6 and TRBJ2-7; the junction holds 7 bases that match TRBD2. The sequenced sample was PBMCs. CDR3 region: CASSYSLGGSGHEQYF. The nucleotide sequence is TGTGCCAGCAGTTACTCACTGGGCGGGAGTGGGCACGAGCAGTACTTC.